This T cell receptor (beta chain) originates from a study of blood T cell repertoires in COVID-19. Whole-study context: Whether acute or convalescent, the COVID-19 samples came from the United States, Italy and Spain. Sources were T cells, B-cell-depleted T cells, or PBMCs; the material itself was cDNA or gDNA.

Trimming removed 5 bases from V and 4 bases from J; junction bases left unmatched: 15. The CDR3 has 17 amino acids. Germline lookup yields CDR1 MGHRA and CDR2 YSYEKL. Under the authors' procedure: For nucleated cells, counts were estimated from reference gene primer amplification. TCRdb's copy holds only in-frame clones and misses some; the assay was immunoSEQ multiplex PCR. From that table come the V and J calls and clone size; the DNA was used to work out D and trimming. The table includes some 400,000 clones, roughly 77% detected once. The clonotype originates from a human donor with acute or convalescent COVID-19. The donor label of this sample is uncertain. Material: peripheral blood. V gene TRBV4-1 combines with J gene TRBJ1-2; 8 bases match TRBD1. The CDR3 region has the DNA TGCGCCAGCAGCACCCGGACAGGGCCGCCCCTAGGCTATGGCTACACCTTC. Translated: CASSTRTGPPLGYGYTF.